This TCR beta chain stems from a study of T cell responses to AZD1222 COVID-19 vaccine. Points on this clone: Its target is unknown.

The method was immunoSEQ multiplex PCR; TCRdb's version includes in-frame clones alone and lacks a portion of them. The repertoire has 90,000 to 150,000 clones, around 89% of them found once; the top ten carry 6% to 8.5%. Whole-study findings and limits: When two AZD1222 doses had been given, Spike-specific TCR breadth and depth rose. Most donors were white British, females outnumbered males, and clonal diversity was possibly underestimated.

The sequence was obtained from an adult who received the AZD1222 COVID-19 vaccine. Sequencing was performed on peripheral blood, taken 28 days after the second AZD1222 dose.

The CDR3 loop reads CASSGGATEAFF. In DNA form, the CDR3 reads TGTGCCAGCAGCGGAGGGGCCACTGAAGCTTTCTTT. The gene calls are TRBV9 and TRBJ1-1, with D tentatively TRBD1 (5 bases). The CDR3 contains 12 residues. V lost 3 bases and J 4 bases, leaving 7 bases between the germline ends. Germline V gene data show CDR1 as SGDLS and CDR2 as YYNGEE.